A single sample gave rise to the 5 T cell receptor beta chains below, sequenced in a study of shared clonotypes between healthy human individuals. Using immunoSEQ multiplex PCR, the repertoire was profiled, and TCRdb retains in-frame clones only, with some absent. The data show about 700,000 clones, with roughly 70% seen just once and 1.5% to 2% held by the top ten. Sequencing was carried out using memory CD4+ T cells sorted from blood. Subset here: CD45RA-negative fraction. These receptors were taken from a woman in her thirties in good health.

The V and J genes are TRBV29-1 and TRBJ1-1; D perhaps matches TRBD1 (5 bases). There are 14 residues in the CDR3. The germline V gene encodes CDR1 SQVTM and CDR2 ANQGSEA. CDR3 residues: CRATMTEMNTEAFF. DNA of the CDR3: TGCAGGGCTACCATGACAGAGATGAACACTGAAGCTTTCTTT.

The chain recombines TRBV6-5 with TRBJ2-7; D is unresolved. Between the trimmed V and J ends, which lost 6 bases and 7 bases, there was a span of 13 bases. This CDR3 has 12 amino acids. The V gene's germline CDR1 is MNHEY and CDR2 SVGAGI. The CDR3 DNA reads as TGTGCCAGCAGAGGGTTTGGTTCGGAGCAGTACTTC. Translated: CASRGFGSEQYF.

This clone was counted a few times. The V call is TRBV19, the J call TRBJ1-5; tentative D call: TRBD1 (6 bases). In germline, CDR1 is LNHDA, CDR2 SQIVND (reference sequence). This CDR3 is built from 15 residues. Trimming took 9 bases from V and 3 from J, leaving 18 bases between them. CDR3 DNA: TGTGCCAGCTCACCGGGCAGGGGATACAATCAGCCCCAGCATTTT. Its translation: CASSPGRGYNQPQHF.

This chain joins TRBV6-6 and TRBJ2-1; D ambiguous. Germline V gene data show CDR1 as MNHNY and CDR2 as SVGAGI (reference sequence). This CDR3 spans 14 amino acids. With 0 bases removed from V and 4 bases from J, the gap between germline ends came to 7 bases. CDR3 bases: TGTGCCAGCAGTTACTCCGACCCTTACAATGAGCAGTTCTTC. Protein sequence: CASSYSDPYNEQFF.

Only a few counts were recorded for this clone. The same CDR3 also results from other DNA sequences found in this sample. The chain employs TRBV2 and TRBJ1-2, with D hard to call. CDR1 and CDR2 from the germline V gene are SNHLY and FYNNEI. The CDR3 has 11 amino acids. Trimming stripped 4 bases from V and 3 bases from J, with 3 bases between. In DNA, the CDR3 is TGTGCCAGCAGTGGGCACTATGGCTACACCTTC. This sequence encodes CASSGHYGYTF.